Shown below are 11 T cell receptor beta chains from a single sample sequenced in a study of blood T cells in healthy people across ages. Combining a sample-barcoded 5' primer with a J-beta primer mix, a second PCR ran for roughly 7 to 12 cycles. TCRdb itself ran the 5' RACE reads through MiXCR, one entry per CDR3 protein. The sample has 850,000 to 1,000,000 distinct CDR3 sequences; around 49% are singletons. Sequencing was carried out using blood. These receptors came from a man younger than 40 in good health.

This rearrangement joins TRBV27 to TRBJ1-2; no clear D gene. Trimming stripped 3 bases from V and 6 bases from J, with 8 bases between. The CDR3 is made up of 12 amino acids. From germline, CDR1 is MNHEY and CDR2 SMNVEV (reference sequence). CDR3: CASSFGGHGYTF. The CDR3 nucleotides read TGTGCCAGCAGTTTTGGCGGGCATGGCTACACCTTC.

The V gene is TRBV3-1, the J gene TRBJ2-7, with TRBD1 matching over 10 bases. J lost 5 bases, V lost 5 bases, and 9 bases had no gene match. The CDR3 is 15 residues long. CDR1 is LGHDT and CDR2 is YNNKEL in the germline V gene (reference sequence). The CDR3 sequence is CASSRGTGVTNEQYF. The CDR3 DNA sequence: TGTGCCAGCAGCAGAGGGACAGGGGTTACAAACGAGCAGTACTTC.

This clonotype showed up just a few times. The V and J genes are TRBV5-1 and TRBJ2-7; 9 nucleotides match TRBD2. The germline V gene has CDR1 SGHRS and CDR2 YFSETQ. The junction had 10 bases not matched to a gene; V was cut back by 2 bases and J by 10 bases. CDR3 length equals 14 residues. Here the CDR3 DNA reads TGCGCCAGCAGCTTAGAGCGGGGGGAGGAGACTCAGTACTTC. Its translation: CASSLERGEETQYF.

This clonotype was counted a few times. This chain joins TRBV6-5 and TRBJ2-7; D tentatively reads TRBD1 or TRBD2 (6 bases each). This CDR3 region has 16 residues. CDR1 is MNHEY and CDR2 is SVGAGI in the germline V gene. V was pared by 5 bases and J by 4 bases, with 21 bases between. The CDR3, as DNA: TGTGCCAGCAGTAACACCGCGGGACACTCGGCTTACGAGCAGTACTTC. Its translation is CASSNTAGHSAYEQYF.

The rearrangement uses TRBV5-1 and TRBJ2-4; possibly TRBD2 for D (6 bases). TRBJ2-7 explains the end of the DNA better; the J call may be wrong. CDR3 size: 16 residues. Germline CDR1 and CDR2: SGHRS and YFSETQ. The CDR3 reads CASSPSRSGPTYEQYF. DNA for the CDR3: TGCGCCAGCAGCCCGTCGAGGAGCGGGCCGACCTACGAGCAGTACTTC.

The chain joins TRBV2 to TRBJ2-4; possibly TRBD2 for D (5 bases). Trimming shortened V by 6 bases and J by 0 bases, and 21 bases separated the two germline ends. The CDR3 is 18 amino acids. Germline V lookup: CDR1 SNHLY, CDR2 FYNNEI. The CDR3 bases are TGTGCCAGCAGCCCTAGCCCGGGCCCCTTGGAAGCCAAAAACATTCAGTACTTC. Amino acid sequence: CASSPSPGPLEAKNIQYF. Combining the CDR3 with reference TRBV2 and TRBJ2-4 gives the whole variable domain EPEVTQTPSHQVTQMGQEVILRCVPISNHLYFYWYRQILGQKVEFLVSFYNNEISEKSEIFDDQFSVERPDGSNFTLKIRSTKLEDSAMYFCASSPSPGPLEAKNIQYFGAGTRLSVL.

The chain combines TRBV24-1 with TRBJ2-1; 7 bases align to TRBD1. The V gene's germline CDR1 is KGHDR and CDR2 SFDVKD. The CDR3 is 12 residues long. The J segment lost 10 bases and the V segment lost 4 bases, leaving 3 bases of the junction unmatched. CDR3 DNA: TGTGCCACCAGTGACCCGGACAGGGAGCAGTTCTTC. Translation: CATSDPDREQFF.

This clonotype has a handful of counts. V and J are TRBV29-1 and TRBJ2-1; TRBD1 matches at 10 bases. V dropped 1 base and J dropped 2; count of bases not matched to a gene: 5. This CDR3 is 16 amino acids long. The germline V gene encodes CDR1 SQVTM and CDR2 ANQGSEA. CDR3 loop: CSVEVQDRGTYNEQFF. For the CDR3, the DNA is TGCAGCGTTGAAGTCCAGGACAGGGGGACCTACAATGAGCAGTTCTTC.

This chain connects TRBV6-5 to TRBJ2-7; 8 nucleotides line up with TRBD1. The CDR3 is made up of 13 amino acids. The germline V gene has CDR1 MNHEY and CDR2 SVGAGI. Trimming cost V 10 bases and J 1 base; bases outside gene matches: 6. CDR3 region: CATGTGKSYEQYF. The CDR3 nucleotides are TGTGCCACCGGGACAGGCAAATCCTACGAGCAGTACTTC.

The chain combines TRBV10-3 with TRBJ2-2; no firm D call. There are 15 residues in the CDR3. CDR1 is ENHRY, CDR2 SYGVKD, per germline. V gave up 2 bases and J gave up 7 bases, with 14 bases separating them. DNA of the CDR3: TGTGCCATCAGTGAGACGGACCCAACCAGCGGGGAGCTGTTTTTT. It is translated as CAISETDPTSGELFF.

The chain uses TRBV19 and TRBJ1-4; the D is unclear. The V and J ends lost 6 bases and 0 bases respectively, with 14 bases between them. CDR3 length equals 16 residues. Germline V gives CDR1 LNHDA, CDR2 SQIVND (reference sequence). CDR3 in amino acids: CASSRAAVATNEKLFF. In DNA form, the CDR3 reads TGTGCCAGTAGCCGGGCAGCCGTTGCAACTAATGAAAAACTGTTTTTT.